A single sample gave rise to the 21 T cell receptor beta chains below, sequenced in a study of cytomegalovirus exposure and HLA in healthy donors. Method: immunoSEQ multiplex PCR; TCRdb's copy keeps in-frame clones and lacks some. The table records 200,000 or so clones, 85% to 95% of them present only once. The sequencing input was PBMCs. Source of these receptors: a woman aged 18-35 years in good health and CMV-seronegative.

The chain has TRBV30 and TRBJ2-7; D possibly corresponds to TRBD2 (6 bases). Per the germline V gene, CDR1 is GTSNPN and CDR2 is SVGIG (reference sequence). This CDR3 contains 13 residues. V dropped 5 bases and J dropped 4 bases, with 15 bases sitting between them. CDR3 DNA sequence: TGTGCCTGGGGCCCGGGACTGAGTTACGAGCAGTACTTC. It is translated as CAWGPGLSYEQYF.

This clone was recorded once. The chain recombines TRBV6-5 with TRBJ2-7; 8 bases are shared with TRBD2. The length of the CDR3 is 16 residues. CDR1 MNHEY and CDR2 SVGAGI come from the germline V gene. The V segment lost 4 bases and the J segment 3 bases; nucleotides outside the gene matches: 11. CDR3 coding DNA: TGTGCCAGCAGTTCCACGAGCGGGAGAGGGGTCTACGAGCAGTACTTC. This sequence encodes CASSSTSGRGVYEQYF.

This clone is a singleton in its sample. CDR3 sequence: CASRRDRGNQPQHF. As DNA, the CDR3 is TGTGCCAGCAGGAGGGACAGGGGAAATCAGCCCCAGCATTTT. This rearrangement joins TRBV2 to TRBJ1-5; 10 bases are shared with TRBD1. The V and J ends lost 6 bases and 4 bases, in that order; junction bases with no gene match: 3. Germline V lookup: CDR1 SNHLY, CDR2 FYNNEI. This CDR3 has 14 amino acids.

The chain is built from TRBV11-2 and TRBJ2-1; 9 nucleotides align to TRBD2. The V gene's germline CDR1 is SGHAT and CDR2 FQNNGV. With 5 bases clipped from V and 7 bases from J, the junction kept 9 bases outside the gene matches. The CDR3 has 15 residues. The CDR3 DNA sequence: TGTGCCAGCAGCCCTACTAGCGGGTCCGGGAATGAGCAGTTCTTC. The encoded protein is CASSPTSGSGNEQFF.

This clone was seen more than once but under ten times. The V and J genes are TRBV5-4 and TRBJ2-7, with no clear D. The CDR3 totals 14 residues. The germline V and J ends were trimmed by 0 bases and 7 bases, with 14 bases remaining between them. Germline-derived CDR1 and CDR2 are SGHNT and YYREEE (reference sequence). The CDR3 DNA sequence: TGTGCCAGCAGCTTGGTGACCCAGGCCGAAGAGCAGTACTTC. It yields the protein CASSLVTQAEEQYF.

V and J are TRBV6-5 and TRBJ2-2; 7 bases fit TRBD2. The CDR3 contains 14 residues. Germline V gene data show CDR1 as MNHEY and CDR2 as SVGAGI. The J segment lost 7 bases and the V segment lost 5 bases, leaving 7 bases of the junction unmatched. The CDR3 spells CASSPAGRVGELFF. CDR3 in DNA: TGTGCCAGCAGTCCCGCTGGGAGGGTCGGGGAGCTGTTTTTT.

V usage is TRBV30 and J usage is TRBJ1-1; no firm D call. The CDR3 runs to 13 residues. V was pared by 5 bases and J by 0 bases, with 10 bases between. Germline CDR1 and CDR2: GTSNPN and SVGIG (reference sequence). In DNA form, the CDR3 reads TGTGCCTGGGCGGGGAACATGAACACTGAAGCTTTCTTT. Its translation is CAWAGNMNTEAFF.

The V and J genes are TRBV29-1 and TRBJ1-3, with D perhaps matching TRBD1 (6 bases). Trimming stripped 6 bases from V and 2 bases from J, with 14 bases between. Per the germline V gene, CDR1 is SQVTM and CDR2 is ANQGSEA. This CDR3 is built from 14 residues. The DNA for the CDR3 is TGCAGCGTCGGTTACAGGGACGCTGGAAACACCATATATTTT. Translation gives CSVGYRDAGNTIYF.

The chain joins TRBV6-1 to TRBJ2-1, with no clear D. Trimming took off 6 bases at V and 0 bases at J, with 9 bases between the two ends. The CDR3 totals 14 residues. The germline V gene encodes CDR1 MNHNS and CDR2 SASEGT. The CDR3 loop reads CASSPSFSYNEQFF. The DNA for the CDR3 is TGTGCCAGCAGCCCTTCCTTCTCCTACAATGAGCAGTTCTTC.

In DNA form, the CDR3 reads TGTGCCAGTAGTATCCGGGACAGGGGAATAAATGAGCAGTTCTTC. Translation gives CASSIRDRGINEQFF. J is TRBJ2-1 and V is TRBV19; 10 nucleotides agree with TRBD1. The germline V gene has CDR1 LNHDA and CDR2 SQIVND (reference sequence). The CDR3 loop spans 15 amino acids. After removal of 3 bases from V and 7 bases from J, the junction contained 6 bases not matched to a gene.

Regarding this clone: Its ends do not fully match the called genes, so a read error is possible. J is TRBJ1-1 and V is TRBV20-1; D uncertain. The CDR3 consists of 11 residues. Germline CDR1 reads DFQATT; CDR2 reads SNEGSKA (reference sequence). CDR3 sequence: CSAIGNTEAFF. CDR3 coding DNA: TGCAGCGCTATCGGGAACACTGAAGCTTTCTTT.

This clone occurred a few times. The gene calls are TRBV6-5 and TRBJ1-2; maybe TRBD1 (5 bases). The CDR3 has 13 residues. The germline V gene encodes CDR1 MNHEY and CDR2 SVGAGI. The V and J ends lost 6 bases and 5 bases respectively, with 13 bases between them. In DNA, the CDR3 is TGTGCCAGCAGCCACGGGGGGAGGTATGGCTACACCTTC. Translation gives CASSHGGRYGYTF.

The gene calls are TRBV7-3 and TRBJ1-3; 10 bases are a match to TRBD1. V shed 5 bases, J shed 4 bases, and the junction held 8 bases outside the gene matches. From germline, CDR1 is SGHTA and CDR2 FQGTGA. This CDR3 is 16 amino acids long. CDR3 residues: CASSDRTGGVGNTIYF. The CDR3 bases are TGTGCCAGCAGCGACAGGACAGGGGGAGTAGGAAACACCATATATTTT.

The chain is built from TRBV6-4 and TRBJ2-1; 8 positions agree with TRBD2. Germline-derived CDR1 and CDR2 are MRHNA and SNTAGT. There are 14 residues in the CDR3. The V segment lost 3 bases and the J segment 9 bases; nucleotides outside the gene matches: 7. CDR3 protein: CASSEASGLGEQFF. The DNA for the CDR3 is TGTGCCAGCAGTGAAGCTAGCGGGTTAGGTGAGCAGTTCTTC.

This sequence joins TRBV30 and TRBJ2-5; 9 bases match TRBD1. Germline values: CDR1 GTSNPN, CDR2 SVGIG (reference sequence). This CDR3 contains 14 residues. Trimming took 3 bases from V and 5 from J; bases not matched to a gene: 7. The CDR3 loop reads CAWRTGGISETQYF. The CDR3 bases are TGTGCCTGGAGGACAGGGGGTATCTCGGAGACCCAGTACTTC.

This rearrangement joins TRBV2 to TRBJ2-1; D call uncertain. Germline V CDR1 and CDR2: SNHLY, FYNNEI. The V end lost 3 bases, the J end lost 10 bases, and 7 bases lay between the germline ends. This CDR3 has 11 residues. DNA for the CDR3: TGTGCCAGCAGTGACAGAAGAGAGCAGTTCTTC. It encodes CASSDRREQFF.

The chain employs TRBV6-1 and TRBJ1-4, with TRBD1 as a possible D gene (6 bases). V was pared by 7 bases and J by 6 bases, with 12 bases between. CDR1 is MNHNS and CDR2 is SASEGT in the germline V gene. This CDR3 comprises 13 residues. This CDR3 is CASIDGQYEKLFF. CDR3 nucleotides: TGTGCCAGCATTGACGGACAGTATGAAAAACTGTTTTTT.

The CDR3 region has the DNA TGCAGCGTTGACCAGGGGAACACTGAAGCTTTCTTT. This encodes CSVDQGNTEAFF. The V and J genes are TRBV29-1 and TRBJ1-1; the D gene is possibly TRBD1 (5 bases). Germline V gene data show CDR1 as SQVTM and CDR2 as ANQGSEA. V dropped 3 bases and J dropped 1 base, with 6 bases sitting between them. The CDR3 contains 12 residues.

The rearrangement links TRBV30 to TRBJ1-2; possible D gene TRBD1, 6 bases. Germline CDR1 GTSNPN, CDR2 SVGIG (reference sequence). V shed 5 bases and J shed 8 bases, with 21 bases lying between them. The CDR3 contains 14 residues. CDR3 bases: TGTGCCTGGCAGGCCCAAGGGGGACGAAGGGGCTACACCTTC. It codes for CAWQAQGGRRGYTF.

CDR3 loop: CASSASGVGYGYTF. Written as DNA, the CDR3 is TGTGCCAGCAGTGCCTCCGGGGTCGGCTATGGCTACACCTTC. The V call is TRBV2, the J call TRBJ1-2; D remains unclear. There are 14 residues in the CDR3. V lost 4 bases to trimming and J lost 4 bases, with 13 bases between them. The germline CDR1 and CDR2 sequences are SNHLY and FYNNEI.

The chain carries TRBV19 and TRBJ1-5; a weak D match, TRBD1 (5 bases). The CDR3 is made up of 16 amino acids. Germline V gene data show CDR1 as LNHDA and CDR2 as SQIVND (reference sequence). Trimming left V 7 bases short and J 1 base short, with 17 bases between. CDR3 bases: TGTGCCAGTACCAGTAGGAGGGGAGAGAGCAATCAGCCCCAGCATTTT. It encodes CASTSRRGESNQPQHF.